These T cell receptor beta chains were read from a single sample in a study of shared clonotypes between healthy human individuals. Assay used: immunoSEQ multiplex PCR; TCRdb lists only in-frame clones, some missing. The sample records about 650,000 clones, nearly 97% being singletons. Sequenced material: naive CD8+ T cells sorted from blood. The receptors derive from a woman in her 30s in good health. CDR3s include the opening cysteine and the closing phenylalanine or tryptophan. A D gene is named only where the DNA matches it firmly. Clone size is given for some rows only: seen once, a few or many times, or a class if the clone is expanded.

J gene: TRBJ1-4; CDR3 length: 13; clone size: once; V gene: TRBV5-3; D gene: NA; CDR3 DNA: TGTGCCAGAAGCTTGGAAAGTAATGAAAAACTGTTTTTT; CDR3 protein: CARSLESNEKLFF
J gene: TRBJ2-5; CDR3 length: 17; clone size: NA; V gene: TRBV2; D gene: NA; CDR3 DNA: TGTGCCAGCAGTGAAGGCCCGAACGGGGCTGTCGCCGGGACCCAGTACTTC; CDR3 protein: CASSEGPNGAVAGTQYF
J gene: TRBJ2-2; CDR3 length: 16; clone size: NA; V gene: TRBV27; D gene: NA; CDR3 DNA: TGTGCCAGCAGTTTTTTGCTTTCAGGGGCGGGCGGGGAGCTGTTTTTT; CDR3 protein: CASSFLLSGAGGELFF
J gene: TRBJ2-1; CDR3 length: 15; clone size: NA; V gene: TRBV5-4; D gene: TRBD1; CDR3 DNA: TGTGCCAGCAGCTTGTGGCAGGGGGCGATCAATGAGCAGTTCTTC; CDR3 protein: CASSLWQGAINEQFF
J gene: TRBJ2-7; CDR3 length: 17; clone size: NA; V gene: TRBV2; D gene: NA; CDR3 DNA: TGTGCCAGCAGTGAAGATCCCTGGGGGGAAAGGGGATACGAGCAGTACTTC; CDR3 protein: CASSEDPWGERGYEQYF
J gene: TRBJ1-5; CDR3 length: 14; clone size: NA; V gene: TRBV7-2; D gene: NA; CDR3 DNA: TGTGCCAGCAGCTTAGGAGCAGGCCATGGGCCCCAGCATTTT; CDR3 protein: CASSLGAGHGPQHF
J gene: TRBJ2-5; CDR3 length: 15; clone size: NA; V gene: TRBV28; D gene: TRBD2; CDR3 DNA: TGTGCCAGCAGTTGGACTAGCGGGAGGCGGGAGACCCAGTACTTC; CDR3 protein: CASSWTSGRRETQYF
J gene: TRBJ1-5; CDR3 length: 14; clone size: NA; V gene: TRBV29-1; D gene: NA; CDR3 DNA: TGCAGCGTCCTCCTCGGGAATAGCAATCAGCCCCAGCATTTT; CDR3 protein: CSVLLGNSNQPQHF
J gene: TRBJ2-7; CDR3 length: 10; clone size: NA; V gene: TRBV28; D gene: NA; CDR3 DNA: TGTGCCAGCAGTTCGGACGAGCAGTACTTC; CDR3 protein: CASSSDEQYF
J gene: TRBJ2-7; CDR3 length: 14; clone size: NA; V gene: TRBV7-9; D gene: TRBD1; CDR3 DNA: TGTGCCAGCAGCTTAGTTGGACAGGACTACGAGCAGTACTTC; CDR3 protein: CASSLVGQDYEQYF
J gene: TRBJ1-5; CDR3 length: 13; clone size: few; V gene: TRBV30; D gene: NA; CDR3 DNA: TGTGCCTGGAGTGGCGTTGGGGGTCAGCCCCAGCATTTT; CDR3 protein: CAWSGVGGQPQHF
J gene: TRBJ1-1; CDR3 length: 14; clone size: once; V gene: TRBV2; D gene: NA; CDR3 DNA: TGTGCCAGCAGTGAGGCCAGCTTGAACACTGAAGCTTTCTTT; CDR3 protein: CASSEASLNTEAFF
J gene: TRBJ2-3; CDR3 length: 17; clone size: NA; V gene: TRBV30; D gene: TRBD1; CDR3 DNA: TGTGCCTGGAGGGAAAGGGACAGGGTCCCCCGCACAGATACGCAGTATTTT; CDR3 protein: CAWRERDRVPRTDTQYF
J gene: TRBJ2-7; CDR3 length: 16; clone size: NA; V gene: TRBV6-1; D gene: TRBD2; CDR3 DNA: TGTGCCAGCAGTGAAACTAGCGGGTTTAGCTCCTACGAGCAGTACTTC; CDR3 protein: CASSETSGFSSYEQYF
J gene: TRBJ1-1; CDR3 length: 14; clone size: NA; V gene: TRBV5-1; D gene: NA; CDR3 DNA: TGCGCCAGCAGCTTGGCGGGGGCGGTCACTGAAGCTTTCTTT; CDR3 protein: CASSLAGAVTEAFF
J gene: TRBJ2-5; CDR3 length: 16; clone size: once; V gene: TRBV9; D gene: TRBD1; CDR3 DNA: TGTGCCAGCAGCCAAACCGGGACAGGGACTAAAGAGACCCAGTACTTC; CDR3 protein: CASSQTGTGTKETQYF
J gene: TRBJ1-2; CDR3 length: 12; clone size: NA; V gene: TRBV29-1; D gene: TRBD1; CDR3 DNA: TGCAGCGTCCTCACAGGGGTTGATGGCTACACCTTC; CDR3 protein: CSVLTGVDGYTF
J gene: TRBJ2-7; CDR3 length: 13; clone size: NA; V gene: TRBV11-3; D gene: NA; CDR3 DNA: TGTGCCAGCAGCTTCGGGGGATCGTACGAGCAGTACTTC; CDR3 protein: CASSFGGSYEQYF
J gene: TRBJ2-3; CDR3 length: 14; clone size: NA; V gene: TRBV19; D gene: NA; CDR3 DNA: TGTGCCAGTAGTATTCCGTGGGAGGTAGATACGCAGTATTTT; CDR3 protein: CASSIPWEVDTQYF
J gene: TRBJ2-7; CDR3 length: 13; clone size: NA; V gene: TRBV29-1; D gene: NA; CDR3 DNA: TGCAGCGTTGTAGGTGCCAGGGGCTACGAGCAGTACTTC; CDR3 protein: CSVVGARGYEQYF